Only a few counts were recorded for the clone carrying this T cell receptor beta chain. Its antigen remains unidentified. PCR was performed using 60 Vbeta and 13 Jbeta primers. Sequenced by immunoSEQ multiplex PCR; TCRdb stores in-frame clones only, minus some. The table has about 96,000 clones, 50% to 80% seen once. This CDR3 has 16 residues. Germline values: CDR1 SGDLS, CDR2 YYNGEE. V was clipped by 0 bases and J by 1 base; unmatched bases: 4. This specimen comes from a study of cytomegalovirus exposure and HLA in healthy donors. The study's findings and limits: The only immune exposure information that was available was CMV serostatus. In vitro testing confirmed a few CMV-associated chains as specific for CMV antigens.

The chain recombines TRBV9 with TRBJ2-5, with 9 bases matching TRBD2. The TCR comes from a man aged 60 to 75 in good health and CMV-seronegative. The sequencing sample was made of PBMCs. CDR3 in amino acids: CASSVGASGTQETQYF. CDR3 nucleotide sequence: TGTGCCAGCAGCGTAGGAGCTAGCGGGACCCAAGAGACCCAGTACTTC.